The clone carrying this T cell receptor (beta chain) was counted only a few times. TCR beta CDR3 regions were amplified from RNA. The HTBI primer set drove a first-round RT-PCR of the TCR CDR3. One entry per CDR3 protein results from TCRdb running MiXCR on the multiplex PCR reads. The sample has fewer than 600,000 distinct CDR3 sequences, about 14% seen once. This CDR3 comprises 15 residues. Trimming cost V 4 bases and J 6 bases; bases outside gene matches: 9. The V gene's germline CDR1 is SGHRS and CDR2 YFSETQ. This specimen belongs to a study of T cells in Graves' hyperthyroidism and ophthalmopathy. This TCR came from a woman in her forties with Graves' hyperthyroidism. Input material: blood. This sequence joins TRBV5-1 and TRBJ2-1; TRBD2 matches 8 bases. The CDR3 reads CASSRGGRASNEQFF. The CDR3, as DNA: TGCGCCAGCAGCCGCGGGGGGAGGGCGTCCAATGAGCAGTTCTTC.